Given below is one TCR beta chain in context. Its antigen is unidentified. This record belongs to a study of blood T cells in healthy people across ages. Study-wide background: Per two T cells, template switching captured roughly one barcoded beta molecule.

Combining a sample-barcoded 5' primer with a J-beta primer mix, a second PCR ran for 7 to 11 cycles. MiXCR, applied by TCRdb to the 5' RACE reads, yields one record per CDR3 protein. The sample has around 1,100,000 distinct CDR3 sequences, roughly two fifths seen once. Per sample, a minimum of 7 million PBMCs were isolated. Study-level points and caveats: Donor CMV status was unknown, possibly confounding expanded clonotype changes.

Unmatched junction bases numbered 5, after V lost 1 base and J lost 0 bases. This CDR3 contains 18 residues. Germline assignment: CDR1 KGHSH and CDR2 LQKENI. The TCR originated in a man aged 18-30 years in good health. The chain links TRBV18 to TRBJ2-6, with 8 positions matching TRBD1. Sequencing used blood. This chain's CDR3 is CASSPHPRGHSGANVLTF. The CDR3 DNA reads as TGTGCCAGCTCACCACATCCCAGGGGGCACTCTGGGGCCAACGTCCTGACTTTC.